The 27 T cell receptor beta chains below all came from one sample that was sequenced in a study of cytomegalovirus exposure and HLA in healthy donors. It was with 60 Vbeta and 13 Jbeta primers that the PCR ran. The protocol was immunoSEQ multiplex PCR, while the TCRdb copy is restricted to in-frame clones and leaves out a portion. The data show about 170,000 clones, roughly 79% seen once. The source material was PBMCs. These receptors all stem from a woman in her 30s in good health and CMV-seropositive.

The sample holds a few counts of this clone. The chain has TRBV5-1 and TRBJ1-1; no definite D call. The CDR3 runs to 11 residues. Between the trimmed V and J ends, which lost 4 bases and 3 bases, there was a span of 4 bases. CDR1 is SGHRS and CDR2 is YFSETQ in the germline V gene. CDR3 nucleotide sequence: TGCGCCAGCAGCCCGGACACTGAAGCTTTCTTT. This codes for CASSPDTEAFF.

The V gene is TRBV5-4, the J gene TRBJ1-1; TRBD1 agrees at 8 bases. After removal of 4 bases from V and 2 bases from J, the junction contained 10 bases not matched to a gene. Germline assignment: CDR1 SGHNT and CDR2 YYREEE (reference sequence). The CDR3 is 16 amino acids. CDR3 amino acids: CASSSPGTGFNTEAFF. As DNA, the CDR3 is TGTGCCAGCAGCAGTCCCGGGACAGGTTTCAACACTGAAGCTTTCTTT. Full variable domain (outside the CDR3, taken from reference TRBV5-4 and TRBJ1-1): ETGVTQSPTHLIKTRGQQVTLRCSSQSGHNTVSWYQQALGQGPQFIFQYYREEENGRGNFPPRFSGLQFPNYSSELNVNALELDDSALYLCASSSPGTGFNTEAFFGQGTRLTVV.

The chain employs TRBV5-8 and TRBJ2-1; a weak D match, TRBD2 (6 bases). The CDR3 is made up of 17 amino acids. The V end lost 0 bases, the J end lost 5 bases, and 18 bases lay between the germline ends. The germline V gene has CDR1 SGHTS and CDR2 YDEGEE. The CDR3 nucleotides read TGTGCCAGCAGCTTGGGTCGGAGGGGTCCCCGGGACAATGAGCAGTTCTTC. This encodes CASSLGRRGPRDNEQFF.

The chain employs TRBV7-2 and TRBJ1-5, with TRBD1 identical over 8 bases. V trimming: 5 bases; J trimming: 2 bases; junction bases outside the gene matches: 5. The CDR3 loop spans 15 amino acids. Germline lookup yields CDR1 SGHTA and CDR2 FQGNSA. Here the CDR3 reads CASSAGTGGNQPQHF. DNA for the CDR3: TGTGCCAGCAGCGCCGGGACAGGAGGCAATCAGCCCCAGCATTTT.

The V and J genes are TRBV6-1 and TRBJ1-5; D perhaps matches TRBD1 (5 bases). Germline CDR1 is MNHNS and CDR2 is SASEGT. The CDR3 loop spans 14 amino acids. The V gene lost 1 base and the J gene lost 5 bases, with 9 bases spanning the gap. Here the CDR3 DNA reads TGTGCCAGCAGTGAAGGGGGCAATGATCAGCCCCAGCATTTT. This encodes CASSEGGNDQPQHF.

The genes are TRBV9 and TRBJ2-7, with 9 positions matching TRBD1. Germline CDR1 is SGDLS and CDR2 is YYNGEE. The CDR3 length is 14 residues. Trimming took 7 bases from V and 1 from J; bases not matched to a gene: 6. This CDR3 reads CASSGTGSSYEQYF. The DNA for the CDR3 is TGTGCCAGCTCCGGGACAGGGAGTTCCTACGAGCAGTACTTC.

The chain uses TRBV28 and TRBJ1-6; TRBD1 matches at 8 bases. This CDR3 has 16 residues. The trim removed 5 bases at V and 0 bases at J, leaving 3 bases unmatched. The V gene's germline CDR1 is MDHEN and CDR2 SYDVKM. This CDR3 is CASSPDRASYNSPLHF. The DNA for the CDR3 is TGTGCCAGCAGTCCGGACAGGGCCTCCTATAATTCACCCCTCCACTTT.

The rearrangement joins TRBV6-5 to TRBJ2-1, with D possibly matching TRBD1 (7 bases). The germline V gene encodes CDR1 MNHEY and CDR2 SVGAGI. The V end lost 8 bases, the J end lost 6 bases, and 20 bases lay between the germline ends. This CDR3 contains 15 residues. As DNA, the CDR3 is TGTGCCAGCGGGCAGGGGGGCGACATACTCAATGAGCAGTTCTTC. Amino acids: CASGQGGDILNEQFF.

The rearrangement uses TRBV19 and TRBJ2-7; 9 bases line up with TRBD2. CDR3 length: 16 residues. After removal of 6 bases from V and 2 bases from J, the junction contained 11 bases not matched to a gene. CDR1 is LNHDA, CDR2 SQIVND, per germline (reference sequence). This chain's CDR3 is CASSYVSGRLTYEQYF. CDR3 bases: TGTGCCAGTAGCTATGTCAGCGGGAGGCTCACCTACGAGCAGTACTTC.

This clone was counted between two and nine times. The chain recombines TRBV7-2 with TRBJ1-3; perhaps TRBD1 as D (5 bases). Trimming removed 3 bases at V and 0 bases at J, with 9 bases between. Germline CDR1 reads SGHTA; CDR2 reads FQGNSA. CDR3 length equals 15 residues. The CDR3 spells CASSLGLNSGNTIYF. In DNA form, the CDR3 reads TGTGCCAGCAGCTTGGGACTGAACTCTGGAAACACCATATATTTT.

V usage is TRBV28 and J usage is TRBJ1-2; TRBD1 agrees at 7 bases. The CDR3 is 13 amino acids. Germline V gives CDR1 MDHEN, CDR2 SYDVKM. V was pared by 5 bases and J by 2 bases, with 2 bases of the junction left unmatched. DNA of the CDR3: TGTGCCAGCAGTACACAGGGGAACTATGGCTACACCTTC. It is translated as CASSTQGNYGYTF.

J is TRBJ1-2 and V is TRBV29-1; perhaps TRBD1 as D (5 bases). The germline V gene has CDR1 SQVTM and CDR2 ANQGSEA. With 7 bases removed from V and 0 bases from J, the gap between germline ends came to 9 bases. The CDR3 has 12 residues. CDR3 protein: CSGRETNYGYTF. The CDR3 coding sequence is TGCAGCGGCAGGGAAACTAACTATGGCTACACCTTC.

CDR3 protein: CASTQRAPSGQTTYEQYF. CDR3 in DNA: TGTGCCAGTACCCAGAGGGCACCTAGCGGACAGACCACCTACGAGCAGTACTTC. The rearrangement joins TRBV19 to TRBJ2-7; D perhaps matches TRBD2 (7 bases). The V gene's germline CDR1 is LNHDA and CDR2 SQIVND (reference sequence). The CDR3 extends over 18 amino acids. The germline V and J ends were trimmed by 7 bases and 2 bases, with 27 bases remaining between them.

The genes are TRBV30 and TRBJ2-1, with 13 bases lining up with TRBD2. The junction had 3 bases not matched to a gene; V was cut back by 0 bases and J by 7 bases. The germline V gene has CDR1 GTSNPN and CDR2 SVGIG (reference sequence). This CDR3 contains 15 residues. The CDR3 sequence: CAWSVGLAGVNEQFF. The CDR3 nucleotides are TGTGCCTGGAGTGTTGGACTAGCGGGAGTTAATGAGCAGTTCTTC.

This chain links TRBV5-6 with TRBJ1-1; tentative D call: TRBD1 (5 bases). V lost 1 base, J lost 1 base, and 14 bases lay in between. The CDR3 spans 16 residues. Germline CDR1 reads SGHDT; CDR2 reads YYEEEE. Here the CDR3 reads CASSLWAGWGNTEAFF. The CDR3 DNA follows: TGTGCCAGCAGCTTGTGGGCAGGGTGGGGGAACACTGAAGCTTTCTTT.

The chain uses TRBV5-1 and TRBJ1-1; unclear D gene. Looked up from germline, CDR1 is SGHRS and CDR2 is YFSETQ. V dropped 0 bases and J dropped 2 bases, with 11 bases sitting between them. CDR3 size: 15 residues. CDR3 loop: CASSLAGSGNTEAFF. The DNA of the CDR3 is TGCGCCAGCAGCTTGGCGGGATCCGGTAACACTGAAGCTTTCTTT.

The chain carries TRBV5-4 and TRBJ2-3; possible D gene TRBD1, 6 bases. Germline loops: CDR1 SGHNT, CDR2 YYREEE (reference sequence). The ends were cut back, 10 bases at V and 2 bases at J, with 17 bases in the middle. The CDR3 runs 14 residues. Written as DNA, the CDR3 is TGTGCCGTCCGTCAGGGGCTGGTCACAGATACGCAGTATTTT. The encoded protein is CAVRQGLVTDTQYF. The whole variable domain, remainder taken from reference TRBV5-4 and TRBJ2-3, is ETGVTQSPTHLIKTRGQQVTLRCSSQSGHNTVSWYQQALGQGPQFIFQYYREEENGRGNFPPRFSGLQFPNYSSELNVNALELDDSALYLCAVRQGLVTDTQYFGPGTRLTVL.

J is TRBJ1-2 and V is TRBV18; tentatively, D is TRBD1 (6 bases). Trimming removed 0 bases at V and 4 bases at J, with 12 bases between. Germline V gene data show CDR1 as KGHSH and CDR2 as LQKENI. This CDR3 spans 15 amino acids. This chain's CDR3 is CASSPPNGDIYGYTF. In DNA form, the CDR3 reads TGTGCCAGCTCACCACCGAATGGGGACATCTATGGCTACACCTTC.

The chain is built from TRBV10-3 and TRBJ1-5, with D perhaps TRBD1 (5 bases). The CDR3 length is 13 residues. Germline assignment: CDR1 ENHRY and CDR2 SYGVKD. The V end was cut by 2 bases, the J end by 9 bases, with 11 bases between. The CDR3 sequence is CAISEKGPRPQHF. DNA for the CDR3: TGTGCCATCAGTGAGAAGGGGCCACGGCCCCAGCATTTT.

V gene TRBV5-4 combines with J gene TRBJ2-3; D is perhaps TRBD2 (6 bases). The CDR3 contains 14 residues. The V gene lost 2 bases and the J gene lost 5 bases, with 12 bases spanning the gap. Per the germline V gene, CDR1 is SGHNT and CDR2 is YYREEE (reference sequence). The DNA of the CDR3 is TGTGCCAGCAGCTTCGCGGGGCTGGGAGATACGCAGTATTTT. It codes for CASSFAGLGDTQYF.

Here the CDR3 reads CASSLDRAYNEQFF. CDR3 bases: TGTGCCAGCAGCTTGGACAGGGCCTACAATGAGCAGTTCTTC. This sequence joins TRBV5-4 and TRBJ2-1; maybe TRBD1 (6 bases). CDR1 and CDR2 (germline): SGHNT, YYREEE (reference sequence). The CDR3 is 14 residues long. V lost 0 bases to trimming and J lost 2 bases, with 6 bases between them.

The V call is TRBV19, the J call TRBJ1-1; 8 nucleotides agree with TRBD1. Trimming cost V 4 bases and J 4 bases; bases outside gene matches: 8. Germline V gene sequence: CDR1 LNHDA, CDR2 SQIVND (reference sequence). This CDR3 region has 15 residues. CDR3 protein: CASSREDRVATEAFF. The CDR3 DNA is TGTGCCAGTAGTAGGGAGGACAGGGTGGCCACTGAAGCTTTCTTT.

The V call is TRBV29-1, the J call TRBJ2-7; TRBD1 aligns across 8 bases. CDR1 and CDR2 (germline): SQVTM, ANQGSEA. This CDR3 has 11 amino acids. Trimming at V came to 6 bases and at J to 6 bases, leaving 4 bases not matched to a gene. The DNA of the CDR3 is TGCAGCGTGGACAGGGTAGGCGAGCAGTACTTC. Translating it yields CSVDRVGEQYF.

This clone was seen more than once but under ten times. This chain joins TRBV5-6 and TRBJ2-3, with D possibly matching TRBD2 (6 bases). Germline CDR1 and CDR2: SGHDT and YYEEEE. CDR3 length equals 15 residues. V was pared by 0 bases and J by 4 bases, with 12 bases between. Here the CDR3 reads CASSLGRRVADTQYF. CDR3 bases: TGTGCCAGCAGCTTGGGACGGAGGGTTGCAGATACGCAGTATTTT. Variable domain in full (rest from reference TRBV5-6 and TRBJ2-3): DAGVTQSPTHLIKTRGQQVTLRCSPKSGHDTVSWYQQALGQGPQFIFQYYEEEERQRGNFPDRFSGHQFPNYSSELNVNALLLGDSALYLCASSLGRRVADTQYFGPGTRLTVL.

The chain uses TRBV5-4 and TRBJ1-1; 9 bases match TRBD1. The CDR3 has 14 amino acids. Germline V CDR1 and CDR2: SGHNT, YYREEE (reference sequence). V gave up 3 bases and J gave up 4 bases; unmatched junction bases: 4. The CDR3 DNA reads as TGTGCCAGCAGCTCACAGACAGGGGGCACTGAAGCTTTCTTT. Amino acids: CASSSQTGGTEAFF.

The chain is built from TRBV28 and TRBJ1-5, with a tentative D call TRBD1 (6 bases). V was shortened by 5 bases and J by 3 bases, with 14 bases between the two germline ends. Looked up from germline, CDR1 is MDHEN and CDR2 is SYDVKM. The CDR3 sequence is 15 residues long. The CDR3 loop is CASSPQTGHNQPQHF. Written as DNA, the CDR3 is TGTGCCAGCAGTCCTCAGACAGGTCACAATCAGCCCCAGCATTTT.

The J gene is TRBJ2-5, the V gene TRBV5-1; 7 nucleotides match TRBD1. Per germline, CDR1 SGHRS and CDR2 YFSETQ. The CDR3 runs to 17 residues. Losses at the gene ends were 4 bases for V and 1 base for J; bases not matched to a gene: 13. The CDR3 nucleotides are TGCGCCAGCAGCCTCAACTCACAGGGGCTTGGCCAAGAGACCCAGTACTTC. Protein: CASSLNSQGLGQETQYF.